This T cell receptor beta chain comes out of a study of cytomegalovirus exposure and HLA in healthy donors. Study as a whole: Unique TCRs from HLA-typed donors, roughly 89 million of them, were held in an early data release. Broader study findings: Common viral pathogens seemed to be connected with several of the most significant clusters, according to a later analysis. In a later analysis, TCR beta V- and J-gene trimming was associated with a missense DCLRE1C variant. Most TCR sequences were uncommon, yet certain public TCRs appeared in many donors.

Details on this clone: The antigen is undetermined.

This CDR3 has 15 amino acids. Germline loops: CDR1 SGHTA, CDR2 FQGNSA. V lost 4 bases, J lost 4 bases, and 17 bases lay in between. Both 60 Vbeta primers and 13 Jbeta primers went into the PCR. Measured with immunoSEQ multiplex PCR; TCRdb has only the in-frame clones, and not every one. This sample yields about 170,000 clones, of which around 68% are seen a single time; approximately 1.4% belongs to the top ten. The receptor's source is a girl between 5 and 17 years old in good health and CMV-seronegative. The chain carries TRBV7-2 and TRBJ2-7; perhaps TRBD1 as D (5 bases). The sequencing input was PBMCs. CDR3 residues: CASSSPRPTVYEQYF. In DNA, the CDR3 is TGTGCCAGCAGCTCCCCACGCCCGACAGTTTACGAGCAGTACTTC.